This TCR beta chain was sequenced during a study of post-analysis software for immune sequencing data. The CDR3 is 16 amino acids. V lost 6 bases to trimming and J lost 5 bases, with 22 bases between them. Study-level points and caveats: Several TRBV segments, TRBV5-6, TRBV5-1 and TRBV20-1 among them, were found more frequent in patients than controls.

Unique molecular identifiers tagged the TCR beta cDNA libraries. T cells, about 0.95 to 10 million of them, yielded roughly 470,000 cDNA molecules. TCRdb used MiXCR to reprocess the PCR reads, holding one entry per CDR3 protein. Of approximately 730,000 distinct CDR3 sequences listed, 40% to 55% are singletons. Remarks on this clonotype: Its antigen is currently unknown.

This receptor was obtained from a girl aged 5-17 years with multiple sclerosis. V and J are TRBV12-3 or TRBV12-4 and TRBJ2-5, with D possibly called TRBD1 or TRBD2 (5 bases each). Sequenced: blood. The CDR3 region is CASSSIRPGRRETQYF. The CDR3 nucleotides read TGTGCCAGCAGCTCTATTAGACCAGGGAGAAGGGAGACCCAGTACTTC.